What follows are 25 T cell receptor beta chains derived from one specimen sequenced in a study of T cell clones after liver transplantation. Using immunoSEQ multiplex PCR, the repertoire was profiled, and TCRdb retains in-frame clones only, with some absent. The data contain 90,000 to 120,000 clones, 82% of them singletons. Sequencing was performed on CD4+ T cells from blood, taken before liver transplant. The receptors originated from a human donor who received a liver transplant.

A word on this clone: The junction departs from the called germline gene at one end, perhaps through a read error. This chain links TRBV5-6 with TRBJ2-3, with D unresolved. The germline V gene encodes CDR1 SGHDT and CDR2 YYEEEE. The CDR3 consists of 13 residues. CDR3 bases: TGTGCCAGCGGCTTCTGGAGCACAGATACGCAGTATTTT. It specifies CASGFWSTDTQYF.

V is TRBV27 and J is TRBJ1-5; the D gene is possibly TRBD1 (6 bases). The V gene's germline CDR1 is MNHEY and CDR2 SMNVEV (reference sequence). This CDR3 contains 14 residues. V was shortened by 3 bases and J by 8 bases, with 14 bases between the two germline ends. This CDR3 is CASSFQGLREPQHF. The CDR3 bases are TGTGCCAGCAGTTTCCAGGGGCTTAGGGAGCCCCAGCATTTT.

CDR3 protein: CAIRGQGGTGELFF. The CDR3 DNA reads as TGTGCCATCAGAGGACAGGGGGGAACCGGGGAGCTGTTTTTT. The chain uses TRBV10-3 and TRBJ2-2, with 10 bases identical to TRBD1. J was trimmed by 5 bases and V by 6 bases; bases with no gene match: 3. CDR1 ENHRY and CDR2 SYGVKD come from the germline V gene. The CDR3 totals 14 residues.

The chain employs TRBV6-5 and TRBJ1-2, with TRBD1 matching over 7 bases. With 5 bases clipped from V and 8 bases from J, the junction kept 8 bases outside the gene matches. This CDR3 has 13 amino acids. The V gene's germline CDR1 is MNHEY and CDR2 SVGAGI. CDR3 nucleotide sequence: TGTGCCAGCAGTCACCTCGGGACAGAAGGCTACACCTTC. This sequence encodes CASSHLGTEGYTF.

The gene calls are TRBV5-4 and TRBJ2-5, with 7 bases aligning to TRBD1. Germline V gene data show CDR1 as SGHNT and CDR2 as YYREEE (reference sequence). With V trimmed by 3 bases and J by 2 bases, 19 bases remained unmatched. The CDR3 contains 19 residues. CDR3 protein: CASSSRTLFDRVGQETQYF. The CDR3 DNA is TGTGCCAGCAGCTCCAGAACCCTATTTGACAGGGTAGGGCAAGAGACCCAGTACTTC.

The CDR3: CASSPELLGYGYTF. In nucleotides, the CDR3 is TGTGCCAGCAGTCCCGAGTTATTGGGCTATGGCTACACCTTC. The chain links TRBV27 to TRBJ1-2; D remains unclear. The CDR3 totals 14 residues. CDR1 MNHEY and CDR2 SMNVEV come from the germline V gene (reference sequence). V lost 5 bases and J lost 4, with 14 bases in between.

J is TRBJ1-2 and V is TRBV4-2; TRBD1 is a possible D gene (6 bases). The ends were cut back, 0 bases at V and 8 bases at J, with 16 bases in the middle. CDR1 is LGHNA, CDR2 YNFKEQ, per germline. There are 15 residues in the CDR3. DNA for the CDR3: TGTGCCAGCAGCCAAGATATGCAGGGGCTACGGGGCTACACCTTC. This sequence encodes CASSQDMQGLRGYTF.

The rearrangement links TRBV6-5 to TRBJ2-7; 9 positions match TRBD2. Germline V gene sequence: CDR1 MNHEY, CDR2 SVGAGI. This CDR3 has 15 amino acids. The J segment lost 2 bases and the V segment lost 4 bases, leaving 6 bases of the junction unmatched. The CDR3 reads CASSSGTSIPYEQYF. CDR3 DNA sequence: TGTGCCAGCAGTTCCGGGACTAGCATTCCCTACGAGCAGTACTTC.

The CDR3, as DNA: TGTGCTAGTGGTCCCGGTAGCCTTGAGACCCAGTACTTC. It encodes CASGPGSLETQYF. The chain links TRBV12-5 to TRBJ2-5; D is ambiguous. V lost 5 bases, J lost 5 bases, and 12 bases lay in between. The CDR3 sequence is 13 residues long. The germline CDR1 and CDR2 sequences are LGHNT and FRNRAP.

V usage is TRBV15 and J usage is TRBJ2-3, with D possibly being TRBD2 (6 bases). This CDR3 has 15 residues. The ends were cut back, 5 bases at V and 0 bases at J, with 12 bases in the middle. The germline CDR1 and CDR2 sequences are LNHNV and YYDKDF (reference sequence). DNA of the CDR3: TGTGCCACCAGCTTCGGCGGGGAAAGCACAGATACGCAGTATTTT. Protein: CATSFGGESTDTQYF.

The V gene is TRBV10-3, the J gene TRBJ1-1; 7 positions agree with TRBD1. V was clipped by 3 bases and J by 1 base; unmatched bases: 5. This CDR3 comprises 15 residues. Germline V gene data show CDR1 as ENHRY and CDR2 as SYGVKD. In nucleotides, the CDR3 is TGTGCCATCAGTGACCCGACAGGGAAGAACACTGAAGCTTTCTTT. Residues: CAISDPTGKNTEAFF.

This sequence joins TRBV28 and TRBJ2-3; the D is unclear. Per the germline V gene, CDR1 is MDHEN and CDR2 is SYDVKM. This CDR3 contains 12 residues. Deletions cut 4 bases from V and 9 bases from J, with 11 bases between. The CDR3: CASSWAKDTQYF. Here the CDR3 DNA reads TGTGCCAGCAGTTGGGCCAAAGACACGCAGTATTTT.

J is TRBJ1-1 and V is TRBV4-1; the match to TRBD1 covers 10 bases. This CDR3 comprises 14 residues. Unmatched junction bases numbered 5, after V lost 5 bases and J lost 5 bases. Germline CDR1 MGHRA, CDR2 YSYEKL. CDR3 nucleotides: TGCGCCAGCAGCGAGACGGACAGGGGGACTGAAGCTTTCTTT. Its protein is CASSETDRGTEAFF.

The chain links TRBV29-1 to TRBJ1-2; D might be TRBD1 (6 bases). The V end was cut by 3 bases, the J end by 4 bases, with 9 bases between. Germline CDR1 SQVTM, CDR2 ANQGSEA. The CDR3 has 12 amino acids. CDR3 nucleotide sequence: TGCAGCGTTGATGAGACAGGCTATGGCTACACCTTC. Its translation: CSVDETGYGYTF. Supplemented by reference TRBV29-1 and TRBJ1-2, the full variable domain reads SAVISQKPSRDICQRGTSLTIQCQVDSQVTMMFWYRQQPGQSLTLIATANQGSEATYESGFVIDKFPISRPNLTFSTLTVSNMSPEDSSIYLCSVDETGYGYTFGSGTRLTVV.

This chain uses TRBV7-8 with TRBJ1-5, with a weak D call TRBD1 (5 bases). Trimming took off 5 bases at V and 7 bases at J, with 18 bases between the two ends. The CDR3 has 15 residues. Germline V gene lookup returns CDR1 SGHVS and CDR2 FQNEAQ. In nucleotides, the CDR3 is TGTGCCAGCAGCCCCCGAGTTGGGGGGGGACAGCCCCAGCATTTT. It yields the protein CASSPRVGGGQPQHF.

There are a few counts of this clone. This sequence joins TRBV7-8 and TRBJ2-7; 11 nucleotides align to TRBD1. CDR3 length equals 14 residues. Germline loops: CDR1 SGHVS, CDR2 FQNEAQ. Losses at the gene ends were 6 bases for V and 5 bases for J; bases not matched to a gene: 6. The CDR3 spells CASRGQGVSDEQYF. CDR3 coding DNA: TGTGCCAGCAGGGGACAGGGGGTCAGCGACGAGCAGTACTTC. Combining the CDR3 with reference TRBV7-8 and TRBJ2-7 gives the whole variable domain GAGVSQSPRYKVAKRGQDVALRCDPISGHVSLFWYQQALGQGPEFLTYFQNEAQLDKSGLPSDRFFAERPEGSVSTLKIQRTQQEDSAVYLCASRGQGVSDEQYFGPGTRLTVT.

V usage is TRBV11-2 and J usage is TRBJ2-7; tentatively, D is TRBD1 or TRBD2 (6 bases each). Trimming stripped 8 bases from V and 3 bases from J, with 14 bases between. Germline lookup yields CDR1 SGHAT and CDR2 FQNNGV. The CDR3 runs to 13 residues. Written as DNA, the CDR3 is TGTGCCAGCGGACATGGGGGGCGCTACGAGCAGTACTTC. Its translation is CASGHGGRYEQYF.

The chain employs TRBV11-1 and TRBJ2-3; a weak D match, TRBD2 (6 bases). The germline V gene encodes CDR1 SGHAT and CDR2 FQDESV (reference sequence). This CDR3 contains 14 residues. Trimming left V 5 bases short and J 1 base short, with 10 bases between. CDR3 sequence (DNA): TGTGCCAGCAGCCGGGACTCGCGCACAGATACGCAGTATTTT. This translates into CASSRDSRTDTQYF.

This clone came up a few times. V usage is TRBV6-1 and J usage is TRBJ1-1; TRBD1 matches 8 bases. This CDR3 spans 14 amino acids. V lost 4 bases to trimming and J lost 4 bases; unmatched junction nucleotides: 5. Germline V gene lookup returns CDR1 MNHNS and CDR2 SASEGT. Here the CDR3 reads CASSAKTGGTEAFF. The CDR3 DNA is TGTGCCAGCAGTGCCAAAACAGGGGGCACTGAAGCTTTCTTT.

V is TRBV27 and J is TRBJ2-7; TRBD2 matches 8 bases. J gave up 2 bases and V 6 bases, and 6 bases lay outside the gene matches. Per the germline V gene, CDR1 is MNHEY and CDR2 is SMNVEV (reference sequence). The CDR3 loop spans 14 amino acids. CDR3 sequence reads: CASRLADSTYEQYF. The CDR3 bases are TGTGCCAGCAGACTAGCGGACAGTACCTACGAGCAGTACTTC.

The CDR3 spells CASSPGGGGAEQFF. CDR3 DNA sequence: TGTGCCAGCAGCCCGGGCGGCGGGGGCGCGGAGCAGTTCTTC. V usage is TRBV9 and J usage is TRBJ2-1; tentative D call: TRBD2 (7 bases). The CDR3 length is 14 residues. V was shortened by 4 bases and J by 10 bases, with 18 bases between the two germline ends. Germline values: CDR1 SGDLS, CDR2 YYNGEE.

This chain's CDR3 is CASSDSSRGSGYNEQFF. The CDR3 DNA sequence: TGTGCCAGCAGTGACAGCAGTAGGGGGTCGGGGTACAATGAGCAGTTCTTC. This sequence joins TRBV25-1 and TRBJ2-1, with a possible D match to TRBD1 (6 bases). The germline CDR1 and CDR2 sequences are MGHDK and SYGVNS. This CDR3 is built from 17 residues. The V and J ends lost 3 bases and 4 bases respectively, with 19 bases between them.

The chain carries TRBV19 and TRBJ1-5; 7 bases are shared with TRBD1. CDR3 length: 14 amino acids. Germline V lookup: CDR1 LNHDA, CDR2 SQIVND (reference sequence). Unmatched junction bases numbered 9, after V lost 11 bases and J lost 2 bases. The CDR3 bases are TGTGCCTGTTGCGGGACAGTCGGCAATCAGCCCCAGCATTTT. Amino acid sequence: CACCGTVGNQPQHF.

This clone was seen a single time. The V and J genes are TRBV28 and TRBJ2-5; 11 bases map to TRBD2. Germline CDR1 and CDR2: MDHEN and SYDVKM. The CDR3 runs 15 residues. With 5 bases clipped from V and 6 bases from J, the junction kept 8 bases outside the gene matches. This chain's CDR3 is CASSDSGRALKTQYF. Written as DNA, the CDR3 is TGTGCCAGCAGTGATAGCGGGAGGGCCTTGAAGACCCAGTACTTC.

The rearrangement links TRBV6-5 to TRBJ1-2; D unclear. The CDR3 runs 16 residues. Germline CDR1 reads MNHEY; CDR2 reads SVGAGI. Trimming left V 4 bases short and J 8 bases short, with 23 bases between. CDR3 sequence (DNA): TGTGCCAGCAGTTCGAAGGTTCGGAAGCCCTCGGGGGGCTACACCTTC. Translation gives CASSSKVRKPSGGYTF.